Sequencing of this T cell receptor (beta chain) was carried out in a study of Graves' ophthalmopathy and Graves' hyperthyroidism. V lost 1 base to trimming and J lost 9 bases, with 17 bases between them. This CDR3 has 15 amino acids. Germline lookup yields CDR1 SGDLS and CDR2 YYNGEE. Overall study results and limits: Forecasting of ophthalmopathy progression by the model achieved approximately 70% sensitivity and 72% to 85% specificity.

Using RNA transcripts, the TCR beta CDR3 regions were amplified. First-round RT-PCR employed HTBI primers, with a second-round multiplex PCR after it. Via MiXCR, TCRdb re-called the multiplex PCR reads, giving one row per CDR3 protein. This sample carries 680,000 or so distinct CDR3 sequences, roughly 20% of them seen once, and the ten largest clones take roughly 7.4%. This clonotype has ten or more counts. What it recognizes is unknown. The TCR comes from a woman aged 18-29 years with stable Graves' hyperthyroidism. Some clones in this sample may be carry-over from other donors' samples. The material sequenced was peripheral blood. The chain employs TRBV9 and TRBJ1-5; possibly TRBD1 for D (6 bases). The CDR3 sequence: CASSVTDRAGLPQHF. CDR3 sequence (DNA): TGTGCCAGCAGCGTAACGGACAGAGCAGGCTTGCCCCAGCATTTT. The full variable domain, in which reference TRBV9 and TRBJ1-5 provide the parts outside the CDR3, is DSGVTQTPKHLITATGQRVTLRCSPRSGDLSVYWYQQSLDQGLQFLIQYYNGEERAKGNILERFSAQQFPDLHSELNLSSLELGDSALYFCASSVTDRAGLPQHFGDGTRLSIL.